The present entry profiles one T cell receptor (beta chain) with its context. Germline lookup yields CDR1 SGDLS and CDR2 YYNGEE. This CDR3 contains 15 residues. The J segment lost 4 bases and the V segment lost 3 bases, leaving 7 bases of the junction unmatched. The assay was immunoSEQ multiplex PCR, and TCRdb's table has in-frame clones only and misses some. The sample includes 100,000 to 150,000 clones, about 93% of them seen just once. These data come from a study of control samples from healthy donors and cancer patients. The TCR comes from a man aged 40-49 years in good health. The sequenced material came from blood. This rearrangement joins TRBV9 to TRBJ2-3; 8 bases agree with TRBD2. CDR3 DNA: TGTGCCAGCAGCGGCGGGACTAGTGGCGCAGATACGCAGTATTTT. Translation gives CASSGGTSGADTQYF.